The clone carrying this T cell receptor (beta chain) was detected a few times. No antigen is known for it. Germline lookup yields CDR1 SGHVS and CDR2 FQNEAQ. This CDR3 spans 14 amino acids. The trim removed 5 bases at V and 4 bases at J, leaving 7 bases unmatched. The source of the sample is a study of T cell repertoires in cytomegalovirus infection. Study context: Signatures in public TCR beta sequences pointed to both CMV infection and matching HLA type. Study results and caveats: Frequencies of public TCR beta families were cumulated, and this identified carriers of CMV plus the relevant HLA.

TCRdb used MiXCR to reprocess the reads, holding one entry per CDR3 protein. The sample records about 78,000 distinct CDR3 sequences, roughly 39% being singletons. The rearrangement uses TRBV7-8 and TRBJ2-7; 8 nucleotides align to TRBD2. The sequenced sample was CD8+ T cells from cultured PBMCs, obtained from culture after CMV antigen stimulation. This sequence was found in a human donor in good health (CMV status not recorded). Some clones in this sample may be carry-over from other donors' samples. The chain's CDR3 is CASSPLGGGYEQYF. CDR3 in DNA: TGTGCCAGCAGCCCCTTGGGCGGGGGGTACGAGCAGTACTTC. The full variable domain, rest sourced from reference TRBV7-8 and TRBJ2-7, is GAGVSQSPRYKVAKRGQDVALRCDPISGHVSLFWYQQALGQGPEFLTYFQNEAQLDKSGLPSDRFFAERPEGSVSTLKIQRTQQEDSAVYLCASSPLGGGYEQYFGPGTRLTVT.